This T cell receptor beta chain was recorded in a study of OX40 agonist ivuxolimab in advanced cancers. Study background: Enrolled patients in dose escalation had cancers that were hepatocellular carcinoma, melanoma, renal cell or head and neck cancer. With a range of roughly 20 to 80, age averaged approximately 60 years, and 70% to 85% were male. Study-wide points: On average, a greater number of expanded clones characterised CD8+ T cells relative to CD4+. Within 6 weeks, CD4+ and CD8+ blood T cells expanded clonally at 0.1 to 3.0 mg/kg.

The J segment lost 5 bases and the V segment lost 5 bases, leaving 5 bases of the junction unmatched. The CDR3 totals 14 residues. Germline V gene lookup returns CDR1 SGHAT and CDR2 FQDESV (reference sequence). Sequencing was performed with immunoSEQ multiplex PCR; in TCRdb, only in-frame clones are kept and a portion is missing. The data contain around 35,000 clones, 80% to 85% of them seen just once; the ten biggest clones take up over 1.3%. Concerning this clone: Its antigen is as yet unknown.

The TCR was taken from an adult with an advanced solid tumor such as melanoma, head and neck, liver or kidney cancer. The V call is TRBV11-1, the J call TRBJ1-4; 7 nucleotides agree with TRBD1. This specimen consisted of CD4+ or CD8+ T cells sorted from blood, obtained in a trial of the OX40 agonist ivuxolimab. CDR3 coding DNA: TGTGCCAGCAGCCTCGACAGGGCGAATGAAAAACTGTTTTTT. Translation: CASSLDRANEKLFF.